Each of the 15 T cell receptor beta chains below was sequenced from the same sample in a study of blood T cells in healthy people across ages. A second about 7 to 12 cycle PCR used barcoded and J-beta primers. TCRdb ran MiXCR on the 5' RACE reads and lists one entry per CDR3 protein. This table has 540,000 or so distinct CDR3 sequences, roughly 43% appearing once. The sequencing sample was made of blood. These receptors were obtained from an older man in good health.

This clonotype was recorded once. The V call is TRBV28, the J call TRBJ1-5; no clear D gene. CDR1 MDHEN and CDR2 SYDVKM come from the germline V gene. The CDR3 runs 15 residues. The V and J ends lost 5 bases and 1 base respectively, with 12 bases between them. The CDR3 loop reads CASSVVRMSNQPQHF. CDR3 in DNA: TGTGCCAGCAGTGTCGTCCGGATGAGCAATCAGCCCCAGCATTTT.

This rearrangement joins TRBV10-3 to TRBJ1-2; 8 nucleotides align to TRBD1. The CDR3 length is 15 residues. Losses at the gene ends were 6 bases for V and 7 bases for J; bases not matched to a gene: 13. The germline V gene encodes CDR1 ENHRY and CDR2 SYGVKD. CDR3: CAIRDRDFLSSGYTF. The CDR3 nucleotides read TGTGCCATCAGGGACAGGGATTTCTTGTCCTCTGGCTACACCTTC.

This clonotype has at least ten counts. V and J are TRBV9 and TRBJ2-7; TRBD1 agrees at 7 bases. V shed 0 bases, J shed 4 bases, and the junction held 7 bases outside the gene matches. Germline-derived CDR1 and CDR2 are SGDLS and YYNGEE. CDR3 length: 15 residues. In DNA form, the CDR3 reads TGTGCCAGCAGCGTAGAGCCACAGGGGTCGTACGAGCAGTACTTC. Protein product: CASSVEPQGSYEQYF.

This clonotype was observed a few times. The chain carries TRBV5-1 and TRBJ1-1, with no clear D. CDR1 SGHRS and CDR2 YFSETQ come from the germline V gene. The CDR3 runs to 13 residues. Deletions cut 6 bases from V and 2 bases from J, with 11 bases between. As DNA, the CDR3 is TGCGCCAGCACTGGCGTAGACAACACTGAAGCTTTCTTT. Protein sequence: CASTGVDNTEAFF.

V gene TRBV3-1 combines with J gene TRBJ2-7; D is unresolved. The CDR3 contains 17 residues. Trimming removed 4 bases at V and 1 base at J, with 20 bases between. Germline CDR1 reads LGHDT; CDR2 reads YNNKEL (reference sequence). The CDR3 is CASSPKTPGRHSYEQYF. CDR3 nucleotide sequence: TGTGCCAGCAGCCCAAAAACCCCGGGTCGTCATTCCTACGAGCAGTACTTC.

This chain uses TRBV20-1 with TRBJ2-1; D is unresolved. The CDR3 is 14 residues long. CDR1 and CDR2 from the germline V gene are DFQATT and SNEGSKA (reference sequence). Trimming stripped 0 bases from V and 8 bases from J, with 14 bases between. The CDR3 protein is CSARDNPRLDEQFF. CDR3 in DNA: TGCAGTGCTAGAGATAACCCTAGACTCGATGAGCAGTTCTTC.

This clonotype was observed a single time. The chain is built from TRBV25-1 and TRBJ2-2; 10 nucleotides match TRBD1. CDR1 and CDR2 from the germline V gene are MGHDK and SYGVNS. The CDR3 has 17 residues. The junction had 10 bases not matched to a gene; V was cut back by 5 bases and J by 4 bases. The chain's CDR3 is CASSPIRDRGITGELFF. The CDR3 nucleotides read TGTGCCAGCAGTCCGATCCGGGACAGGGGTATCACCGGGGAGCTGTTTTTT.

This chain connects TRBV7-3 to TRBJ2-1; D may be TRBD1 (6 bases). Germline lookup yields CDR1 SGHTA and CDR2 FQGTGA. This CDR3 comprises 15 residues. V was clipped by 5 bases and J by 0 bases, with 11 bases between them. The CDR3 sequence: CASSPDRISYNEQFF. CDR3 sequence (DNA): TGTGCCAGCAGCCCTGACAGGATCTCCTACAATGAGCAGTTCTTC.

The J gene is TRBJ2-1, the V gene TRBV6-6; D perhaps matches TRBD1 (7 bases). Germline V gene lookup returns CDR1 MNHNY and CDR2 SVGAGI (reference sequence). This CDR3 is built from 12 residues. Trimming cost V 11 bases and J 7 bases, with 15 bases left between them. The CDR3 spells CACISGGNEQFF. The CDR3 nucleotides are TGTGCCTGCATTTCAGGGGGGAATGAGCAGTTCTTC.

This rearrangement joins TRBV7-9 to TRBJ1-6; TRBD1 matches 10 bases. The CDR3 loop spans 15 amino acids. Germline V gene lookup returns CDR1 SEHNR and CDR2 FQNEAQ (reference sequence). V dropped 4 bases and J dropped 9; count of bases not matched to a gene: 6. The CDR3 DNA is TGTGCCAGCAGCTACAGACAGGGGGCTGCTTCACCCCTCCACTTT. Amino acid sequence: CASSYRQGAASPLHF.

The rearrangement uses TRBV7-2 and TRBJ2-1; D not certain. The length of the CDR3 is 14 residues. Trimming shortened V by 7 bases and J by 0 bases, and 10 bases separated the two germline ends. CDR1 and CDR2 (germline): SGHTA, FQGNSA. In DNA form, the CDR3 reads TGTGCCAGCATGCCCAGCAGCTCCTACAATGAGCAGTTCTTC. As protein: CASMPSSSYNEQFF. The full variable domain, with the rest looked up from reference TRBV7-2 and TRBJ2-1, is GAGVSQSPSNKVTEKGKDVELRCDPISGHTALYWYRQSLGQGLEFLIYFQGNSAPDKSGLPSDRFSAERTGGSVSTLTIQRTQQEDSAVYLCASMPSSSYNEQFFGPGTRLTVL.

V is TRBV29-1 and J is TRBJ2-2; D call uncertain. V lost 7 bases to trimming and J lost 5 bases, with 14 bases between them. CDR1 and CDR2 (germline): SQVTM, ANQGSEA. There are 13 residues in the CDR3. The CDR3 DNA reads as TGCAGCGCTCGGGTTGTGGGGACCGGGGAGCTGTTTTTT. Protein: CSARVVGTGELFF.

This clonotype was counted only a few times. The rearrangement links TRBV4-2 to TRBJ2-1; D gene ambiguous. The V end lost 5 bases, the J end lost 5 bases, and 16 bases lay between the germline ends. Germline loops: CDR1 LGHNA, CDR2 YNFKEQ. This CDR3 spans 15 amino acids. CDR3 DNA: TGTGCCAGCAGCATCGAAGGCCGAACGGACAATGAGCAGTTCTTC. It codes for CASSIEGRTDNEQFF.

The chain employs TRBV11-2 and TRBJ2-3; D is unresolved. Trimming cost V 8 bases and J 2 bases, with 11 bases left between them. Looked up from germline, CDR1 is SGHAT and CDR2 is FQNNGV. The CDR3 is made up of 13 amino acids. CDR3 residues: CASRRGNTDTQYF. The CDR3 nucleotides are TGTGCCAGCCGCCGCGGTAACACAGATACGCAGTATTTT.

This clonotype was recorded at least ten times. V and J are TRBV7-9 and TRBJ2-7; D is unclear. This CDR3 is 12 amino acids long. Trimming left V 5 bases short and J 3 bases short, with 8 bases between. CDR1 and CDR2 from the germline V gene are SEHNR and FQNEAQ (reference sequence). CDR3 sequence: CASSLGDYEQYF. DNA of the CDR3: TGTGCCAGCAGCCTCGGAGACTACGAGCAGTACTTC.